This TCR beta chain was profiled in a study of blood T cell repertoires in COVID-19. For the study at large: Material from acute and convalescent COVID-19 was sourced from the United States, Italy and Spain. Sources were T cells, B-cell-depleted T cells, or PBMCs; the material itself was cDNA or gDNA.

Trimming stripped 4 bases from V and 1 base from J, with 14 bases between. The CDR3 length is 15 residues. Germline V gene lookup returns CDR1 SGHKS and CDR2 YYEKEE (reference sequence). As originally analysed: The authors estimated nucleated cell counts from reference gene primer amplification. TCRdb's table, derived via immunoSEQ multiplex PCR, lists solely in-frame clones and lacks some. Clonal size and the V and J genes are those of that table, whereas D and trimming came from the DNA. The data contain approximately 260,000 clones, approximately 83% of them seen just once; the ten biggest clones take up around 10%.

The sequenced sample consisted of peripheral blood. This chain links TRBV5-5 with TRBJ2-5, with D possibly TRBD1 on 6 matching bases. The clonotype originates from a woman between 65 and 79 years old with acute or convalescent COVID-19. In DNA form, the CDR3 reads TGTGCCAGCAGCCTAGGGGGAGTCCCCCAAGAGACCCAGTACTTC. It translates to CASSLGGVPQETQYF.